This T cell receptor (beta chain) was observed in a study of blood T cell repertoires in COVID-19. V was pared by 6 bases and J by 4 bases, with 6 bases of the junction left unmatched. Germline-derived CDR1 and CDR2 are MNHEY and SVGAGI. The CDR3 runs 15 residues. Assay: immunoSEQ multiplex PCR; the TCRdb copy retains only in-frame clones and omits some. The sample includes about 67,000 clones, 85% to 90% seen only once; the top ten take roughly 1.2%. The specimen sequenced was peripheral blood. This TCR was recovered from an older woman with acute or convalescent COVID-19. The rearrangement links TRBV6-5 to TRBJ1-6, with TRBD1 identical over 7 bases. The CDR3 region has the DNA TGTGCCAGCAGGCCCCGGGGACAGTATAATTCACCCCTCCACTTT. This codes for CASRPRGQYNSPLHF.